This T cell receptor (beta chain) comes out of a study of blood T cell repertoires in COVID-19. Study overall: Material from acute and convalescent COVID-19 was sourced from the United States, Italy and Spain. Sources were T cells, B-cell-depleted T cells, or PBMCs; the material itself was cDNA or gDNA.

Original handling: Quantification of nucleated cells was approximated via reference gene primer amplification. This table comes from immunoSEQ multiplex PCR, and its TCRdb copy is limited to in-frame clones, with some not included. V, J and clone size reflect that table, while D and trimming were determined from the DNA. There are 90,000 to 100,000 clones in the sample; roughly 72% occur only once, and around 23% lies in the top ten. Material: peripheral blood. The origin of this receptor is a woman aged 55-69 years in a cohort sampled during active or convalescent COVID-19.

CDR3 sequence (DNA): TGTGCCAGCGGAAAGGGACTAGCGGGTCGAGAGACCCAGTACTTC. Its translation is CASGKGLAGRETQYF. This sequence joins TRBV6-5 and TRBJ2-5; 12 positions agree with TRBD2. This CDR3 region has 15 residues. Germline assignment: CDR1 MNHEY and CDR2 SVGAGI. The ends lost 8 bases at V and 4 bases at J; junction bases unmatched: 8.